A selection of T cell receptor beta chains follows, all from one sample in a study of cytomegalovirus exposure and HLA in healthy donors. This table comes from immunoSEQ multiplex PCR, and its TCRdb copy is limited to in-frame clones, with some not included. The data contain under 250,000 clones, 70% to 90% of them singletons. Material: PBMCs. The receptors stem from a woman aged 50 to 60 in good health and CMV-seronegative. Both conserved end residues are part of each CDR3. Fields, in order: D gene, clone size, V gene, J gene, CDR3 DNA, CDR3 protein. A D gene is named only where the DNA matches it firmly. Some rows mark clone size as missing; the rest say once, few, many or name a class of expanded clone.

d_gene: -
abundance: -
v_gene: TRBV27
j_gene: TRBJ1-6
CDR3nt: TGTGCCAGCAGCCTTAACAGGGAGGGAGGTTCACCCCTCCACTTT
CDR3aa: CASSLNREGGSPLHF

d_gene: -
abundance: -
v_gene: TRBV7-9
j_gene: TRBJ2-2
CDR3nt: TGTGCCAGCAGCTTAGGACTGCCGAACACCGGGGAGCTGTTTTTT
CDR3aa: CASSLGLPNTGELFF

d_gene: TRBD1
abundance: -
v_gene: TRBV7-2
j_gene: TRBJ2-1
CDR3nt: TGTGCCAGCAGCTTAGACGGGACAGGGGGCAATGAGCAGTTCTTC
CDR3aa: CASSLDGTGGNEQFF

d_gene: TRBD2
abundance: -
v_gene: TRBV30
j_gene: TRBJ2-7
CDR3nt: TGTGCCTGGAGCCCAACGAATCTAGCGGGAGGTACCTACGAGCAGTACTTC
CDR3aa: CAWSPTNLAGGTYEQYF

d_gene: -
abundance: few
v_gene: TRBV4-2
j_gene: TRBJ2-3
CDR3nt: TGTGCCAGCAGCCGCTCAGCGGCTAGCACAGATACGCAGTATTTT
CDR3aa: CASSRSAASTDTQYF

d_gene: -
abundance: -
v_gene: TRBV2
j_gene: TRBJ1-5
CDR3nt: TGTGCCAGCAGTGATCAGGTAAATCAGCCCCAGCATTTT
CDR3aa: CASSDQVNQPQHF

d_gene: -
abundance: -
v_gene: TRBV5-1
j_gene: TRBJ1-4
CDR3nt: TGCGCCAGCAGCAGCCCAGGGGCCCTTAATGAAAAACTGTTTTTT
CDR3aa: CASSSPGALNEKLFF

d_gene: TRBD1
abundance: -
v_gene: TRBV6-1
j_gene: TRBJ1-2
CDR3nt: TGTGCCAGCAGTGCGACCGGGACAGGGGAGGGAGGCTACACCTTC
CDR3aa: CASSATGTGEGGYTF

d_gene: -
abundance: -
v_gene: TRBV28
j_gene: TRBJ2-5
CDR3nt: TGTGCCATCACTCGAAGCGGACAAGAGACCCAGTACTTC
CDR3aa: CAITRSGQETQYF

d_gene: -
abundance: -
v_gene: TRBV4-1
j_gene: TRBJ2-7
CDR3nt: TGCGCCAGCAGCCAAGTTCCCGGGAGCTCCTACGAGCAGTACTTC
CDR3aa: CASSQVPGSSYEQYF

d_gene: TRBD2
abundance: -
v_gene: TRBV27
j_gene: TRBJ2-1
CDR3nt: TGTGCCAGCAGTCCTTTTGCTCTAGCGGTTTACAATGAGCAGTTCTTC
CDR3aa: CASSPFALAVYNEQFF

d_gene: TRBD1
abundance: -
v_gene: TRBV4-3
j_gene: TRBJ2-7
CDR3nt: TGCGCCAGCAGCCAAGAGAGACAGGGAACCTACGAGCAGTACTTC
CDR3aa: CASSQERQGTYEQYF

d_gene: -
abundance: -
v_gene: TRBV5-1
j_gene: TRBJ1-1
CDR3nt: TGCGCCAGCAGCTTGTACACAGGGAGGGGCACTGAAGCTTTCTTT
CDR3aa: CASSLYTGRGTEAFF

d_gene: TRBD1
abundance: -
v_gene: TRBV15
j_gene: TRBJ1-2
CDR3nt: TGTGCCACCAGCAGATTAGGGACAGGCGGAAACTATGGCTACACCTTC
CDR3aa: CATSRLGTGGNYGYTF

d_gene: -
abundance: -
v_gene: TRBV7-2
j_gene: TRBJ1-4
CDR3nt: TGTGCCAGCAGCTTAGGTCCAAGGAGGGGCCCTCTGTTTTTT
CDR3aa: CASSLGPRRGPLFF

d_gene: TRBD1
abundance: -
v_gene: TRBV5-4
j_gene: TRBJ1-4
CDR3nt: TGTGCCAGCAGCGACAGGGCTCCCACTAATGAAAAACTGTTTTTT
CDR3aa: CASSDRAPTNEKLFF

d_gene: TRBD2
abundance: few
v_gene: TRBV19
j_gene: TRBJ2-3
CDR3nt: TGTGCCAGTAGTTCGTCCCACGCTAGCGGATCCACAGATACGCAGTATTTT
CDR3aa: CASSSSHASGSTDTQYF

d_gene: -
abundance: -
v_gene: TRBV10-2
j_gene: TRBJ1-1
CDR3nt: TGCGCCAGCAGCGGGGTATACACTGAAGCTTTCTTT
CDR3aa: CASSGVYTEAFF

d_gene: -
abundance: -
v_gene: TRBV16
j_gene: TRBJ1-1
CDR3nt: TGTGCCAGCAGCCAATATACAGGGAACACTGAAGCTTTCTTT
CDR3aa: CASSQYTGNTEAFF

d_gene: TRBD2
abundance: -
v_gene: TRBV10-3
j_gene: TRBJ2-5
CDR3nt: TGTGCCTCCGGACTAGCGGGAGGGCAGGCAGAGACCCAGTACTTC
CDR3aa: CASGLAGGQAETQYF

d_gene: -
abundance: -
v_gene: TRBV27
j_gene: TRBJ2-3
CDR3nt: TGTGCCAGCAGTTTATCACCCTTCCTCGGGAATACGCAGTATTTT
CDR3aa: CASSLSPFLGNTQYF

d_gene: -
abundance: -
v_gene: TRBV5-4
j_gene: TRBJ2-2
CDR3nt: TGTGCCAGCAGCTTGGCGGGAGTGGTGACCGGGGAGCTGTTTTTT
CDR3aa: CASSLAGVVTGELFF

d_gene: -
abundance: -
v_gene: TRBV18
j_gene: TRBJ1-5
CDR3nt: TGTGCCAGCTCACCAGAAGCTTCGTCTAGCAATCAGCCCCAGCATTTT
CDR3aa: CASSPEASSSNQPQHF

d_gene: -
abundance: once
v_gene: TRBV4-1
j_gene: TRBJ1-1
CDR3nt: TGCGCCAGCAGCCCCGGACAGCGGAATCGTGCAAACACTGAAGCTTTCTTT
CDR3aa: CASSPGQRNRANTEAFF

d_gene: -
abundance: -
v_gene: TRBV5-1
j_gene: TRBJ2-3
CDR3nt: TGCGCCAGCAGCGCGGCTGTGCATAGACCTAGCACAGATACGCAGTATTTT
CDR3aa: CASSAAVHRPSTDTQYF

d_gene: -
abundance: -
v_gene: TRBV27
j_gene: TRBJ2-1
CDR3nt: TGTGCCAGCAGTTCAGATGACAATGAGCAGTTCTTC
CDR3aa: CASSSDDNEQFF

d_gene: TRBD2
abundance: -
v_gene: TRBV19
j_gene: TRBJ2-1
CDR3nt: TGTGCCAGTAGTTCTGTATCTAGCGGGAGGCCTCCCTATGAGCAGTTCTTC
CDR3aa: CASSSVSSGRPPYEQFF

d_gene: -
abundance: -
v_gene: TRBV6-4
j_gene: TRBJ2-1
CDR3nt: TGTGCCAGCAGTGTTCAGGGTCTCCTCTCCTACAATGAGCAGTTCTTC
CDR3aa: CASSVQGLLSYNEQFF

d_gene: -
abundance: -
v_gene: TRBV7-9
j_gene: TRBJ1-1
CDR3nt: TGTGCCAGCAGCTTAGCTCAGTCGAACACTGAAGCTTTCTTT
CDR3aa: CASSLAQSNTEAFF

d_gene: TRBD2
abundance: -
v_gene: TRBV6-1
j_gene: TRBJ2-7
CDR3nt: TGTGCCAGCAGTGACGATCATTTGCGGGAGGGCCTCTACGAGCAGTACTTC
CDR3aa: CASSDDHLREGLYEQYF

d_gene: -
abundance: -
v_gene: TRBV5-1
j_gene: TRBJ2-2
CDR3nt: TGCGCCAGCAGCTATCCCCAGGGTACCGGGGAGCTGTTTTTT
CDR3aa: CASSYPQGTGELFF

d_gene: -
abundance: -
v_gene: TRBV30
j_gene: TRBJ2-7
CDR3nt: TGTGCCTGGAGTGTGTCGGTTACTCTCTACGAGCAGTACTTC
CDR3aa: CAWSVSVTLYEQYF

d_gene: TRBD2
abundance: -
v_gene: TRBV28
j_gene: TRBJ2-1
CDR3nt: TGTGCCAGCAGTATACCGGGACTAGCGGGAGAAGGGTACAATGAGCAGTTCTTC
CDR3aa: CASSIPGLAGEGYNEQFF

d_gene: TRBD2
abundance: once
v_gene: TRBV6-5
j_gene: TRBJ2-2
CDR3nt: TGTGCCAGCCGACTAGCGGAAGACACCGGGGAGCTGTTTTTT
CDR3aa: CASRLAEDTGELFF

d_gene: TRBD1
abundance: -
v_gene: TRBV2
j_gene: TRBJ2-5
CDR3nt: TGTGCCAGCAGTGAAGCGCCCCGGGCGGGACAGGAGGACTTC
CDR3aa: CASSEAPRAGQEDF